This entry concerns a single T cell receptor beta chain. These data originate in a study of control samples from healthy donors and cancer patients. The V gene lost 2 bases and the J gene lost 5 bases, with 21 bases spanning the gap. In germline, CDR1 is SGHAT, CDR2 FQNNGV. This CDR3 contains 17 residues. The data were produced by immunoSEQ multiplex PCR, yet TCRdb's version contains in-frame clones alone and is incomplete. The sample includes 97,000 or so clones, about 92% of them seen just once. The sequence was obtained from a woman younger than 35 in good health. The chain recombines TRBV11-2 with TRBJ1-1, with a tentative D call TRBD1 (6 bases). What was sequenced was blood. CDR3 sequence (DNA): TGTGCCAGCAGCTTATGGGGGCGGCAGGGAGGTAGGACTGAAGCTTTCTTT. It is translated as CASSLWGRQGGRTEAFF.